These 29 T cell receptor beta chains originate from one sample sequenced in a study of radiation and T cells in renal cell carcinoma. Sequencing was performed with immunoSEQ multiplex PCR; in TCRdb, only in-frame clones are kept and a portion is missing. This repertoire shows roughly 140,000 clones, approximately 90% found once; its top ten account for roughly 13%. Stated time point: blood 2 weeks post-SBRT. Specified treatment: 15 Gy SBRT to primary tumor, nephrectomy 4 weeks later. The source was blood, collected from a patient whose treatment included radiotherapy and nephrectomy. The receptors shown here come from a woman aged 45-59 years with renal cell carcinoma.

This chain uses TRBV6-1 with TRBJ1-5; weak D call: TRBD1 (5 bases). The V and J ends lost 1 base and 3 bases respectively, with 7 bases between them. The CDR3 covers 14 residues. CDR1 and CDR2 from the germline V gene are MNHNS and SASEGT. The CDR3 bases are TGTGCCAGCAGTGAAGGACAGACCAATCAGCCCCAGCATTTT. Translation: CASSEGQTNQPQHF.

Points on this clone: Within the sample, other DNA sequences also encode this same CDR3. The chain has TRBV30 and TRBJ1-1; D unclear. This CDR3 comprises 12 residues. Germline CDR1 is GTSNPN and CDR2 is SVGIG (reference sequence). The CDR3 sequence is CAWAQSAHEAFF. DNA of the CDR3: TGTGCTTGGGCACAGTCCGCACATGAAGCTTTCTTT.

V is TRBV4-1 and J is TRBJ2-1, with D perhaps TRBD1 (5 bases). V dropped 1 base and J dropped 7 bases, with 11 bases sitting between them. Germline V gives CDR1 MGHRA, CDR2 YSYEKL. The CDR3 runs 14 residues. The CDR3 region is CASSQVNQGNEQFF. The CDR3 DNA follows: TGCGCCAGCAGCCAAGTAAATCAGGGTAATGAGCAGTTCTTC.

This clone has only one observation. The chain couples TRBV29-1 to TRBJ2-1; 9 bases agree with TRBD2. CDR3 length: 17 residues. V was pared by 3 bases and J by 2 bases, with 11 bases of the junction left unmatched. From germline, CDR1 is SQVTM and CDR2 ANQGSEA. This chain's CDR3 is CSVDPGGGAGTYNEQFF. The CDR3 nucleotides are TGCAGCGTTGACCCCGGCGGGGGGGCCGGAACCTACAATGAGCAGTTCTTC.

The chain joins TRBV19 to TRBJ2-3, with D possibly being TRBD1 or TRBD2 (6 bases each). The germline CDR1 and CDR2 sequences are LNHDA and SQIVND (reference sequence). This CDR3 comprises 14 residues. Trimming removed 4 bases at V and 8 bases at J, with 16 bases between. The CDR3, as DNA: TGTGCCAGTAGTACCCAGCCGGGGGCGTCTACGCAGTATTTT. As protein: CASSTQPGASTQYF.

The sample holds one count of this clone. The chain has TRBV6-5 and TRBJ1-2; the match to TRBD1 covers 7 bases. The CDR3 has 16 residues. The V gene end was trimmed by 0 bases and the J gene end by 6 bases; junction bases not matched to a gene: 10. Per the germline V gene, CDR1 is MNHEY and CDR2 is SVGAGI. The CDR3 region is CASSYSRGGAVDGYTF. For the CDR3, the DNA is TGTGCCAGCAGTTACTCAAGAGGGGGCGCTGTGGATGGCTACACCTTC.

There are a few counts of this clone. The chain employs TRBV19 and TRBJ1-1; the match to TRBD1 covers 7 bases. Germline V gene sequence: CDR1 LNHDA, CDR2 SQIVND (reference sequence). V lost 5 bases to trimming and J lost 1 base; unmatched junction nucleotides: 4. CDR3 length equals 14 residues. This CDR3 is CASSPRQGNTEAFF. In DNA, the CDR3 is TGTGCCAGTAGTCCCAGACAGGGGAACACTGAAGCTTTCTTT.

This chain's CDR3 is CASSLGVRGTLETQYF. Written as DNA, the CDR3 is TGTGCCAGCAGCTTAGGGGTCCGGGGGACCCTGGAGACCCAGTACTTC. This chain joins TRBV11-3 and TRBJ2-5; possible D gene TRBD2, 6 bases. In germline, CDR1 is SGHNT, CDR2 YENEEA. V dropped 1 base and J dropped 5 bases, with 17 bases sitting between them. The CDR3 totals 16 residues.

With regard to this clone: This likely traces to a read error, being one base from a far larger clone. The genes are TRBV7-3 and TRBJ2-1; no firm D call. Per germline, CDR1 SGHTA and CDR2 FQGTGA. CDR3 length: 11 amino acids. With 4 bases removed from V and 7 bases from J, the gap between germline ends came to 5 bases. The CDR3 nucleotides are TGTGCCAGCAGCTACGGGAATGAGCAGTTCTTC. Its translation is CASSYGNEQFF.

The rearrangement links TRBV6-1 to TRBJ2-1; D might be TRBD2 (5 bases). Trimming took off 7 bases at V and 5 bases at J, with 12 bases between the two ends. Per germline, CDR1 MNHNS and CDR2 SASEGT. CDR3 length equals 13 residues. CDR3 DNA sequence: TGTGCCAGCATCGAGGACTTTCACAATGAGCAGTTCTTC. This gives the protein CASIEDFHNEQFF.

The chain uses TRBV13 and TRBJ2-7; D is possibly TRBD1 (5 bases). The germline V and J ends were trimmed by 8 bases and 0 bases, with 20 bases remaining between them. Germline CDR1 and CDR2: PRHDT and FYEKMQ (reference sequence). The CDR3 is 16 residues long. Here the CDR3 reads CASSGLGRANSYEQYF. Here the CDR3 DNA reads TGTGCCAGCTCCGGGCTCGGCAGGGCAAACTCCTACGAGCAGTACTTC.

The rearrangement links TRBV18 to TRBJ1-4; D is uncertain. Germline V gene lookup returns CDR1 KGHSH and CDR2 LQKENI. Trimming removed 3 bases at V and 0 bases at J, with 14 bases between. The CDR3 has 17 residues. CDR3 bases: TGTGCCAGCTCACCCGACGGAATGGGTACAACTAATGAAAAACTGTTTTTT. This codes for CASSPDGMGTTNEKLFF.

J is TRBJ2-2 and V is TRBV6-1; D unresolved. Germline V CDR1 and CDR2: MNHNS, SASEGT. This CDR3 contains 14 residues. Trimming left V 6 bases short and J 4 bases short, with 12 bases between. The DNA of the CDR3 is TGTGCCAGCAGCCCCTCCACGGCCACCGGGGAGCTGTTTTTT. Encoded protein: CASSPSTATGELFF.

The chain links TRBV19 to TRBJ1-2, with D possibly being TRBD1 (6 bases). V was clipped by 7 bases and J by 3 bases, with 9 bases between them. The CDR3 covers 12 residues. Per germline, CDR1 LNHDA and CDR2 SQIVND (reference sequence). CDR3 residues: CASTTGYYGYTF. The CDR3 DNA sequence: TGTGCCAGTACTACAGGGTACTATGGCTACACCTTC.

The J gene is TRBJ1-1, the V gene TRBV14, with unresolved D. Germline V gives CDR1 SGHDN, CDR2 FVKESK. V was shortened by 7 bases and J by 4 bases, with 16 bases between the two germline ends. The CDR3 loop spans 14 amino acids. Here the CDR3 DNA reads TGTGCCAGCACAAAAGAGTTGTCGGGCACTGAAGCTTTCTTT. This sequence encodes CASTKELSGTEAFF.

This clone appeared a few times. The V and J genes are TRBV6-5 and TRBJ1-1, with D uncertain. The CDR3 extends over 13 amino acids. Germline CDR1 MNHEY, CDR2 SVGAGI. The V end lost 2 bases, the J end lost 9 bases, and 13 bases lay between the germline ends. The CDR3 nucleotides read TGTGCCAGCAGTTACCCCTCCGAGGGTCAAGCTTTCTTT. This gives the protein CASSYPSEGQAFF.

The DNA of the CDR3 is TGTGCCGTCACTCTCAGCAGGAACACTGAAGCTTTCTTT. It translates to CAVTLSRNTEAFF. This chain uses TRBV5-4 with TRBJ1-1; the D is unclear. The length of the CDR3 is 13 residues. The germline V gene encodes CDR1 SGHNT and CDR2 YYREEE (reference sequence). V was pared by 10 bases and J by 1 base, with 14 bases between.

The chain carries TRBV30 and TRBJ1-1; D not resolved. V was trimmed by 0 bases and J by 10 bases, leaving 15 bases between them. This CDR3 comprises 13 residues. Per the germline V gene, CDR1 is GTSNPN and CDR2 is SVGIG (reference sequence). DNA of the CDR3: TGTGCCTGGAGTGTACAAGTCCGGGGTACAGCTTTCTTT. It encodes CAWSVQVRGTAFF. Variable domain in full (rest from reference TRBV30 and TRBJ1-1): SQTIHQWPATLVQPVGSPLSLECTVEGTSNPNLYWYRQAAGRGLQLLFYSVGIGQISSEVPQNLSASRPQDRQFILSSKKLLLSDSGFYLCAWSVQVRGTAFFGQGTRLTVV.

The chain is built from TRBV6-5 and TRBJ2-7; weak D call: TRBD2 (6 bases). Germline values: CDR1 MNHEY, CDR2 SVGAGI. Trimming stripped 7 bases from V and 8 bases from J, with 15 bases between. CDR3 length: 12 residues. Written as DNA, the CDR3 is TGTGCCAGCACCACTTCTGGGGGGAAGCAGTACTTC. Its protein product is CASTTSGGKQYF.

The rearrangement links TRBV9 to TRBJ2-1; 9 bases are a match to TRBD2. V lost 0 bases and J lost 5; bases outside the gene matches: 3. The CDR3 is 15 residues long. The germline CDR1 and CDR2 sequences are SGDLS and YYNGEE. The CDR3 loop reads CASSVALAGNNEQFF. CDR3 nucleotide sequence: TGTGCCAGCAGCGTAGCGCTAGCGGGGAACAATGAGCAGTTCTTC.

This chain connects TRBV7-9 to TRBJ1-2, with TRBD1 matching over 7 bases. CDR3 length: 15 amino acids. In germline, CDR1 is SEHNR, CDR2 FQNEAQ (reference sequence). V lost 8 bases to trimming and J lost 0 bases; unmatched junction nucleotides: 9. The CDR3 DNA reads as TGTGCCAGCGGATTGGGAGGGGGCACTAACTATGGCTACACCTTC. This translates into CASGLGGGTNYGYTF.

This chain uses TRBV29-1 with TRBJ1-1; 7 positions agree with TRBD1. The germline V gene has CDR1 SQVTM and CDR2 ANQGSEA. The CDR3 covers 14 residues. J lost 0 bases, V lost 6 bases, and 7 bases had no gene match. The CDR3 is CSVTGVNMNTEAFF. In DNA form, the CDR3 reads TGCAGCGTAACAGGGGTAAACATGAACACTGAAGCTTTCTTT.

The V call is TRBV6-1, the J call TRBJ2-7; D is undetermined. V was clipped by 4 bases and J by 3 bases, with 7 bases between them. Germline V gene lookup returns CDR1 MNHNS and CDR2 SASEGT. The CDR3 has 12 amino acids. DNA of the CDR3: TGTGCCAGCAGTGGCTGGATCTACGAGCAGTACTTC. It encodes CASSGWIYEQYF.

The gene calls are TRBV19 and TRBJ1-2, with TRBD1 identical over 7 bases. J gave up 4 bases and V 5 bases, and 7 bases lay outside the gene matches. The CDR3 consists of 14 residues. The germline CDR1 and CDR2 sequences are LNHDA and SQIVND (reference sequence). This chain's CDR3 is CASSQGDTVYGYTF. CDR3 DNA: TGTGCCAGTAGTCAGGGGGACACGGTCTATGGCTACACCTTC.

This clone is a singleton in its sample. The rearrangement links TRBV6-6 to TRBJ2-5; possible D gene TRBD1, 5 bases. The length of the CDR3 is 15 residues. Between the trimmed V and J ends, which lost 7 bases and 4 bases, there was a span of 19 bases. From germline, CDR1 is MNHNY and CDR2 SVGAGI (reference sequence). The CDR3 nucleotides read TGTGCCAGCACCATCCCTCAGGGTAGTTCAGAGACCCAGTACTTC. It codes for CASTIPQGSSETQYF.

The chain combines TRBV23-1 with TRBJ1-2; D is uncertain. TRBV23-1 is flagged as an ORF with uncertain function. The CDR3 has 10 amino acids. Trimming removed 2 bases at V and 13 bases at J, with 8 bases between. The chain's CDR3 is CASSQPSSTF. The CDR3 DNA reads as TGCGCCAGCAGTCAACCCTCTAGCACCTTC.

The CDR3 bases are TGTGCCTGGAGTGTACACAACTACAATGAGCAGTTCTTC. Translated: CAWSVHNYNEQFF. The V gene is TRBV30, the J gene TRBJ2-1, with D hard to call. Trimming removed 0 bases at V and 3 bases at J, with 6 bases between. In germline, CDR1 is GTSNPN, CDR2 SVGIG (reference sequence). The CDR3 runs 13 residues.

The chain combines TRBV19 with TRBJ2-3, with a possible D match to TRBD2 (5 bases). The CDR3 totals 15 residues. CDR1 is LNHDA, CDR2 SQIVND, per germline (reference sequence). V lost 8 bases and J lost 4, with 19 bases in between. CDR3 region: CASSPRGGAADTQYF. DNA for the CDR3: TGTGCCAGTTCACCCCGAGGAGGAGCTGCAGATACGCAGTATTTT.

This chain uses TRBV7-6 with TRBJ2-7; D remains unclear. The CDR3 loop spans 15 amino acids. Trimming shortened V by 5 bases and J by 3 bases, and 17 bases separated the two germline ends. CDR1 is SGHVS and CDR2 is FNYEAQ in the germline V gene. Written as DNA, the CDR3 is TGTGCCAGCAGCCCTCAGCCACTACCCAACTACGAGCAGTACTTC. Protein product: CASSPQPLPNYEQYF.